One TCR beta chain is described in this entry. The sample belongs to a study of blood T cell repertoires in COVID-19. Per the original data handling: Reference gene primer amplification gave nucleated cell count estimates. Method: immunoSEQ multiplex PCR; TCRdb's copy keeps in-frame clones and lacks some. V, J and clone size derive from that table, while D and trimming were established from the DNA sequence. Of about 210,000 clones in the sample, 65% to 90% are singletons; the top ten hold about 4.1%. Per the germline V gene, CDR1 is MNHEY and CDR2 is SVGAGI. V lost 2 bases and J lost 4, with 12 bases in between. This CDR3 contains 16 residues. Those who participated ranged in age from roughly 18 to 90 years and resided in around 22 US areas. Participants' reported clinical history set cohort assignment.

This chain connects TRBV6-5 to TRBJ2-6; D gene uncertain. The receptor was isolated from a woman aged 40 to 55 with acute COVID-19. The sequencing sample was made of PBMCs or T cells enriched from blood (not recorded which). The chain's CDR3 is CASSYEAPSGANVLTF. CDR3 in DNA: TGTGCCAGCAGTTACGAGGCCCCCTCCGGGGCCAACGTCCTGACTTTC.